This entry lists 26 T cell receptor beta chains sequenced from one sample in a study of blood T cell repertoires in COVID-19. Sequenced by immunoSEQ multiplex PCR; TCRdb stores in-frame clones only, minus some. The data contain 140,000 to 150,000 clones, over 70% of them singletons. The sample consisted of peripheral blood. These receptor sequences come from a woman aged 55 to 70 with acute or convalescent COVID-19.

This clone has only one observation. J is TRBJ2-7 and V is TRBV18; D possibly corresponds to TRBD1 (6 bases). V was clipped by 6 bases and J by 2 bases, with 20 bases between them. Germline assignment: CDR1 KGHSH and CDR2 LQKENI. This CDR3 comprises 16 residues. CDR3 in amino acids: CASSSPYGDNTYEQYF. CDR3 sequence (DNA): TGTGCCAGCTCCTCGCCATATGGGGACAACACCTACGAGCAGTACTTC.

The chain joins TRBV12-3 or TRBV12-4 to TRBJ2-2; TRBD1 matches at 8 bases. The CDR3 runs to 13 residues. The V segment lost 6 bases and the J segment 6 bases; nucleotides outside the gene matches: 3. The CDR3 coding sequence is TGTGCCAGCAGCCCACAGGGGGCCGGGGAGCTGTTTTTT. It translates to CASSPQGAGELFF.

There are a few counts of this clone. In DNA form, the CDR3 reads TGTGCCACCAGCAGCAGGAAAAGCAATCAGCCCCAGCATTTT. This codes for CATSSRKSNQPQHF. The chain combines TRBV15 with TRBJ1-5; D gene ambiguous. The CDR3 runs to 14 residues. The V and J ends lost 3 bases and 1 base respectively, with 7 bases between them. Germline-derived CDR1 and CDR2 are LNHNV and YYDKDF (reference sequence). Combining the CDR3 with reference TRBV15 and TRBJ1-5 gives the whole variable domain DAMVIQNPRYQVTQFGKPVTLSCSQTLNHNVMYWYQQKSSQAPKLLFHYYDKDFNNEADTPDNFQSRRPNTSFCFLDIRSPGLGDTAMYLCATSSRKSNQPQHFGDGTRLSIL.

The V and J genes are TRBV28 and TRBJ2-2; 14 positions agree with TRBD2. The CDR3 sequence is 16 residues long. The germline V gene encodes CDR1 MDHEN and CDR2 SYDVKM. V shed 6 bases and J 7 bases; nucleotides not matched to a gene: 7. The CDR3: CASSRGLAGAIGELFF. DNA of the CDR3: TGTGCCAGCAGCCGGGGACTAGCGGGAGCAATCGGGGAGCTGTTTTTT.

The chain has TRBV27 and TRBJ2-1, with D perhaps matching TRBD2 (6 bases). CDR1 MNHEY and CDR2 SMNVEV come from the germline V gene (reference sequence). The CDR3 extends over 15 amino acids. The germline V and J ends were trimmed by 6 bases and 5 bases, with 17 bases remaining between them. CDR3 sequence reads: CASRPYGGNDNEQFF. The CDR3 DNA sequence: TGTGCCAGCAGACCCTACGGCGGGAATGACAATGAGCAGTTCTTC.

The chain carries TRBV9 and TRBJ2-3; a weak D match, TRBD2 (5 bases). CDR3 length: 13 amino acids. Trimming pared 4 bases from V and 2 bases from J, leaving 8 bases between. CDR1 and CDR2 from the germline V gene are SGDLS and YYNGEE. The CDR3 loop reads CASSNGVTDTQYF. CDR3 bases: TGTGCCAGCAGCAACGGGGTCACAGATACGCAGTATTTT.

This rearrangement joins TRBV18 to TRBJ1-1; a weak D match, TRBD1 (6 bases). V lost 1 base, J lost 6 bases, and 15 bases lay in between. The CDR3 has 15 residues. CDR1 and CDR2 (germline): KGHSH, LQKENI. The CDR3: CASSPLSSGDAEAFF. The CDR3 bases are TGTGCCAGCTCACCACTTTCCTCAGGGGACGCTGAAGCTTTCTTT. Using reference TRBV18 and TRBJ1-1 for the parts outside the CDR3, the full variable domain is NAGVMQNPRHLVRRRGQEARLRCSPMKGHSHVYWYRQLPEEGLKFMVYLQKENIIDESGMPKERFSAEFPKEGPSILRIQQVVRGDSAAYFCASSPLSSGDAEAFFGQGTRLTVV.

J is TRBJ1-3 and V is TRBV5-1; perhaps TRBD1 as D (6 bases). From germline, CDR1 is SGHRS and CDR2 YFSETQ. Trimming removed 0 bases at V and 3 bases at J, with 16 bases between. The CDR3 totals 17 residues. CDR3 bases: TGCGCCAGCAGCTTGGAAGGGACAAGCCACCGTGGAAACACCATATATTTT. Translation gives CASSLEGTSHRGNTIYF.

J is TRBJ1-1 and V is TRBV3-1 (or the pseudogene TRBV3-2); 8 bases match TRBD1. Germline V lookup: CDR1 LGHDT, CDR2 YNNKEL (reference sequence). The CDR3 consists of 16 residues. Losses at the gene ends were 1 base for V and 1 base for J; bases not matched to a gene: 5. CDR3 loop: CASSQVGGQANTEAFF. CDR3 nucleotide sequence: TGTGCCAGCAGCCAAGTAGGGGGACAGGCGAACACTGAAGCTTTCTTT.

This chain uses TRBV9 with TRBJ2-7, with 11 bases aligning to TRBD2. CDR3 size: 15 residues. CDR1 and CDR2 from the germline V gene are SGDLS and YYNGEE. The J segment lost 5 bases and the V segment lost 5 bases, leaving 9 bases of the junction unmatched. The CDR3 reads CASSRMSGLADEQYF. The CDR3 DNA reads TGTGCCAGCAGTCGAATGTCGGGACTAGCGGACGAGCAGTACTTC.

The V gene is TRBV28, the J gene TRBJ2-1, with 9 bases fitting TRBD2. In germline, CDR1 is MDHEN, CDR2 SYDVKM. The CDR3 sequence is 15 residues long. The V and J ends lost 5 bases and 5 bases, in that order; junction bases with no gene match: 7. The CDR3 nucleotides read TGTGCCAGCAGTCCCTTAGCGGGAGCCAACAATGAGCAGTTCTTC. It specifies CASSPLAGANNEQFF.

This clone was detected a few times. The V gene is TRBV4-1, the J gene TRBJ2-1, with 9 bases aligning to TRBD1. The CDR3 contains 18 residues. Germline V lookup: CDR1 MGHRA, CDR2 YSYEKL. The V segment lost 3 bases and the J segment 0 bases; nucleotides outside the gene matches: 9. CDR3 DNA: TGCGCCAGCAGCCACCTGAGGGGACAGGGAAGCTCCTACAATGAGCAGTTCTTC. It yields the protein CASSHLRGQGSSYNEQFF.

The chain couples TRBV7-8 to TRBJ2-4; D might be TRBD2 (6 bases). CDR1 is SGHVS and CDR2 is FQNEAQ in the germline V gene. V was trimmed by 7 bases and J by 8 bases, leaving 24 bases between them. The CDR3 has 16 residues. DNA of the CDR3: TGTGCCAGCACGCGTGGGGACTCCCGTCCGGAGGACATTCAGTACTTC. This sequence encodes CASTRGDSRPEDIQYF.

CDR3 bases: TGTGCCAGTAGTATAGGGGGGACAGGAGCTAACTATGGCTACACCTTC. Translation: CASSIGGTGANYGYTF. J is TRBJ1-2 and V is TRBV19; 8 bases agree with TRBD1. The ends lost 1 base at V and 0 bases at J; junction bases unmatched: 4. The CDR3 covers 16 residues. Germline V lookup: CDR1 LNHDA, CDR2 SQIVND (reference sequence).

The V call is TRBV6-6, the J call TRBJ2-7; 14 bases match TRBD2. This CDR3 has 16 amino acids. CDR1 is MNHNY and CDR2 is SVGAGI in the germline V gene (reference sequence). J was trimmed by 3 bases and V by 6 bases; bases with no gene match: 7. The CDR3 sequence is CASSRLAGGPIYEQYF. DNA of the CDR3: TGTGCCAGCAGCCGACTAGCGGGAGGGCCTATCTACGAGCAGTACTTC.

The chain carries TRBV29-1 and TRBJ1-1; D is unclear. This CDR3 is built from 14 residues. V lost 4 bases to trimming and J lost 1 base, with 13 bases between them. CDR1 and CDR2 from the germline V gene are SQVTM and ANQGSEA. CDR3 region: CSVGHLPSNTEAFF. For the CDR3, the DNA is TGCAGCGTTGGACACCTCCCCTCGAACACTGAAGCTTTCTTT.

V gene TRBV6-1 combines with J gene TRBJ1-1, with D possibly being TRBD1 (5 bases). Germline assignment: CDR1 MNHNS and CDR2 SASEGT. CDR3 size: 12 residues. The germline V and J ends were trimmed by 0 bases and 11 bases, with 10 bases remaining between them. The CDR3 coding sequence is TGTGCCAGCAGTGAAGCGAGACAGCAGGCTTTCTTT. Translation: CASSEARQQAFF.

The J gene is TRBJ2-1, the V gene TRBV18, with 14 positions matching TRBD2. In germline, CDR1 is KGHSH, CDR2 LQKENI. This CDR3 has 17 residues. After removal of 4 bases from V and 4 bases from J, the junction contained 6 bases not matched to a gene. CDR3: CASSLAGLAGGYNEQFF. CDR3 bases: TGTGCCAGCTCACTAGCCGGACTAGCGGGAGGATACAATGAGCAGTTCTTC.

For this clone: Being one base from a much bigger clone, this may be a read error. Here the CDR3 reads CASSFQNTQYF. CDR3 in DNA: TGTGCCAGCAGTTTTCAAAATACGCAGTATTTT. This rearrangement joins TRBV28 to TRBJ2-3; no clear D. The CDR3 contains 11 residues. Per germline, CDR1 MDHEN and CDR2 SYDVKM. V shed 3 bases and J shed 7 bases, with 5 bases lying between them.

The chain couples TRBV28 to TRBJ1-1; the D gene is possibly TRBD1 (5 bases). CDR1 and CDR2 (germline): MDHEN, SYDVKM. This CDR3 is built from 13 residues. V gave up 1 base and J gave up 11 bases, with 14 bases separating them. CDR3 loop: CASSLSDGYRAFF. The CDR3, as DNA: TGTGCCAGCAGTTTATCTGATGGGTACAGGGCTTTCTTT.

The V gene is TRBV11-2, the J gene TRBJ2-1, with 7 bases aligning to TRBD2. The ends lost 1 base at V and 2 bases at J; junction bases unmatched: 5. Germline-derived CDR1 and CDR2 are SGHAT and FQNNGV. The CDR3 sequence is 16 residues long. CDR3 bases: TGTGCCAGCAGCTTAGTGCGGCTAGCGGCCTACAATGAGCAGTTCTTC. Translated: CASSLVRLAAYNEQFF.

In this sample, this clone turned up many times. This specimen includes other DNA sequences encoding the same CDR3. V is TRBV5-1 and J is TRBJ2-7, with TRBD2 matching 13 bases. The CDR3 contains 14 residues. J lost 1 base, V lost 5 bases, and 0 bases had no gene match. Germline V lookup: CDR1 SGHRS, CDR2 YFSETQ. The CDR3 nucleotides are TGCGCCAGCAGACTAGCGGGAGGGTCCTACGAGCAGTACTTC. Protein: CASRLAGGSYEQYF.

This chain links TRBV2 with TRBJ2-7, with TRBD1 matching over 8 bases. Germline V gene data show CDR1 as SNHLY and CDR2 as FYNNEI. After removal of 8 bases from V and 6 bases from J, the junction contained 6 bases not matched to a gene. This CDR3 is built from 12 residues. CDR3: CASLDRASEQYF. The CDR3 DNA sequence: TGTGCCAGCCTGGACAGGGCCTCCGAGCAGTACTTC.

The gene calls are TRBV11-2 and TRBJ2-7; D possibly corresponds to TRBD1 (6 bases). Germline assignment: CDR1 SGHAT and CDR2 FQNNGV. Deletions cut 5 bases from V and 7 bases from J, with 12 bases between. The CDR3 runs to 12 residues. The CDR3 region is CASSLQGKEQYF. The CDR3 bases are TGTGCCAGCAGCCTACAGGGTAAAGAGCAGTACTTC.

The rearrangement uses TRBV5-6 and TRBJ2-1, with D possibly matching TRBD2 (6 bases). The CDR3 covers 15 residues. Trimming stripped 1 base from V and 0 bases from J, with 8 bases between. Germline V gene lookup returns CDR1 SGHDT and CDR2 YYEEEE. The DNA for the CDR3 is TGTGCCAGCAGCTTGCGTAGCGGCTCCTACAATGAGCAGTTCTTC. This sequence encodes CASSLRSGSYNEQFF.

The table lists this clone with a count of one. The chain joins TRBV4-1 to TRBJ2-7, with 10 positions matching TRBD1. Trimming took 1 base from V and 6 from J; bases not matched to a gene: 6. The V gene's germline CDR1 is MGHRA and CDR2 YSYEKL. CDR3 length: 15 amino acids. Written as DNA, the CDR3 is TGCGCCAGCAGCCAAGTGGGACAGGGGACGCGCGAGCAGTACTTC. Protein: CASSQVGQGTREQYF.